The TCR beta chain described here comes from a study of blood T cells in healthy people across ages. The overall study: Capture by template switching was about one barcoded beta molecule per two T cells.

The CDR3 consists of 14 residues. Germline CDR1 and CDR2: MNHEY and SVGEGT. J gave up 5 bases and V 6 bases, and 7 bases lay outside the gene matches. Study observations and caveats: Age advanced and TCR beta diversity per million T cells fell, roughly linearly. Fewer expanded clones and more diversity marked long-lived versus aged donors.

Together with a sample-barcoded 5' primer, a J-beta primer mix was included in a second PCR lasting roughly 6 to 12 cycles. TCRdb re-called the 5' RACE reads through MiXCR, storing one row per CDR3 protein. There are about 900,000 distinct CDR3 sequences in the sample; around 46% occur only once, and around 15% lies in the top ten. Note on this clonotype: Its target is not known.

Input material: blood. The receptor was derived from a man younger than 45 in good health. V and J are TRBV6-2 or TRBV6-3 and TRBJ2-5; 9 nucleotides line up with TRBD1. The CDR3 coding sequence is TGTGCCAGCAGACCCGACAGGGGGTGGGAGACCCAGTACTTC. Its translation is CASRPDRGWETQYF.